This record covers a single T cell receptor beta chain. The antigen remains unidentified. This entry comes from a study of OX40 agonist ivuxolimab in advanced cancers. Across the study: Among those enrolled, mean age was 60 years (range about 20 to 79) and roughly 84% were male. Participants could have had prior anti-PD-1, anti-PD-L1 or anti-CTLA-4 therapy, and around 40% had some. Study-level findings and limits: At doses 0.1 to 3.0 mg/kg, CD4+ and CD8+ clones expanded. At 0.1-3.0 mg/kg, partial responders had clonal expansion among the lowest observed.

TCRdb's copy holds only in-frame clones and misses some; the assay was immunoSEQ multiplex PCR. This sample carries 35,000 to 55,000 clones, roughly 94% of them seen once, and the ten largest clones take 11%. Germline lookup yields CDR1 MNHEY and CDR2 SMNVEV (reference sequence). Trimming took 6 bases from V and 0 from J, leaving 20 bases between them. This CDR3 has 18 amino acids. This chain connects TRBV27 to TRBJ1-4, with a possible D match to TRBD1 (5 bases). Sample: CD4+ or CD8+ T cells sorted from blood, taken in a trial of the OX40 agonist ivuxolimab. This clonotype originated in an adult with an advanced solid tumor such as melanoma, head and neck, liver or kidney cancer. CDR3 coding DNA: TGTGCCAGCAGGCCTCTGCCGGGGGGAGAATCAACTAATGAAAAACTGTTTTTT. This gives the protein CASRPLPGGESTNEKLFF.